This T cell receptor beta chain was recovered during a study of cytomegalovirus exposure and HLA in healthy donors. Whole-study context: Some 200 million T cells yielded 117 million unique TCR beta sequences, as an earlier analysis found.

At sampling all donors were nominally healthy, likely with unrecorded immune exposures. This CDR3 spans 14 amino acids. The germline V gene has CDR1 GTSNPN and CDR2 SVGIG (reference sequence). The germline V and J ends were trimmed by 1 base and 0 bases, with 9 bases remaining between them. With 60 Vbeta and 13 Jbeta primers, the PCR was carried out. The repertoire was sequenced with immunoSEQ multiplex PCR; TCRdb's copy has only in-frame clones and lacks some. The table has roughly 100,000 clones, about 80% seen once. This chain links TRBV30 with TRBJ1-2; D is ambiguous. This receptor was identified in a man aged 25 to 40 in good health and CMV-seronegative. The sequenced sample consisted of PBMCs. The DNA of the CDR3 is TGTGCCTGGAGTGGGTGGGAGGCTAACTATGGCTACACCTTC. Its translation is CAWSGWEANYGYTF.